The 31 T cell receptor beta chains reported below all come from one sample, sequenced in a study of blood T cell repertoires in COVID-19. Clones were read by immunoSEQ multiplex PCR, and TCRdb kept only the in-frame ones, dropping some. The table has over 40,000 clones, 80% to 90% seen once. Sequenced input: peripheral blood. All receptors derive from a woman of 80 years or more with acute or convalescent COVID-19.

A single count supports this clone. The chain couples TRBV4-2 to TRBJ2-3, with 9 bases fitting TRBD1. After removal of 1 base from V and 3 bases from J, the junction contained 5 bases not matched to a gene. Germline lookup yields CDR1 LGHNA and CDR2 YNFKEQ. CDR3 length: 16 residues. DNA for the CDR3: TGTGCCAGCAGCCAAGGGACAGGGGCGACTACAGATACGCAGTATTTT. Protein: CASSQGTGATTDTQYF.

The V and J genes are TRBV6-1 and TRBJ1-2, with 8 positions matching TRBD1. This CDR3 has 14 amino acids. Germline V lookup: CDR1 MNHNS, CDR2 SASEGT. V was clipped by 3 bases and J by 4 bases; unmatched bases: 4. Written as DNA, the CDR3 is TGTGCCAGCAGTGAGCCCGGGACAGGCTATGGCTACACCTTC. This encodes CASSEPGTGYGYTF.

The chain recombines TRBV11-2 with TRBJ1-5; the match to TRBD1 covers 9 bases. This CDR3 has 16 residues. Germline trimming cut 5 bases from V and 0 bases from J; bases unmatched to any gene: 5. Germline CDR1 SGHAT, CDR2 FQNNGV. The CDR3 DNA sequence: TGTGCCAGCAGCGCGGGGACAGGGTCTAGCAATCAGCCCCAGCATTTT. Translated: CASSAGTGSSNQPQHF.

Turning to this clone: The sample contains more than one DNA sequence encoding this CDR3. The chain employs TRBV30 and TRBJ1-5; D not certain. This CDR3 is built from 14 residues. Germline V gives CDR1 GTSNPN, CDR2 SVGIG (reference sequence). V was pared by 2 bases and J by 0 bases, with 8 bases between. CDR3 region: CAWSSGNSNQPQHF. CDR3 nucleotides: TGTGCCTGGAGTTCAGGAAATAGCAATCAGCCCCAGCATTTT.

The rearrangement uses TRBV7-9 and TRBJ1-5, with D possibly being TRBD1 (6 bases). Germline lookup yields CDR1 SEHNR and CDR2 FQNEAQ (reference sequence). V dropped 5 bases and J dropped 3 bases, with 11 bases sitting between them. This CDR3 contains 14 residues. CDR3 sequence (DNA): TGTGCCAGCAGCAAGGACAGTTTCAATCAGCCCCAGCATTTT. Protein sequence: CASSKDSFNQPQHF.

This chain joins TRBV6-2 or TRBV6-3 and TRBJ1-2; 8 nucleotides line up with TRBD1. The V segment lost 2 bases and the J segment 2 bases; nucleotides outside the gene matches: 1. The CDR3 is 14 residues long. The germline V gene encodes CDR1 MNHEY and CDR2 SVGEGT. CDR3 nucleotide sequence: TGTGCCAGCAGTTACCGGACAGGGAACTATGGCTACACCTTC. Translating gives CASSYRTGNYGYTF.

This rearrangement joins TRBV21-1 to TRBJ1-2; the table calls TRBD1, which could not be checked here. TRBV21-1 is labeled a pseudogene. This CDR3 has 14 amino acids. The CDR3 sequence: CASSTGQGVYGYTF. CDR3 nucleotide sequence: TGTGCCAGCAGCACGGGACAGGGAGTCTATGGCTACACCTTC.

The chain employs TRBV6-2 or TRBV6-3 and TRBJ2-5, with D unresolved. Germline V CDR1 and CDR2: MNHEY, SVGEGT. This CDR3 contains 11 residues. V was cut by 2 bases and J by 5 bases, with 3 bases left in between. The CDR3 DNA follows: TGTGCCAGCAGTTACCGGGAGACCCAGTACTTC. Its translation: CASSYRETQYF.

The chain carries TRBV5-1 and TRBJ1-4; 8 bases agree with TRBD1. The CDR3 has 13 residues. CDR1 and CDR2 from the germline V gene are SGHRS and YFSETQ. After removal of 2 bases from V and 15 bases from J, the junction contained 9 bases not matched to a gene. The CDR3: CASSFSNLQGVFF. The CDR3 DNA sequence: TGCGCCAGCAGCTTCTCAAACCTACAGGGGGTGTTTTTT.

A single count supports this clone. J is TRBJ2-7 and V is TRBV29-1; tentatively, D is TRBD1 (5 bases). Germline V gene lookup returns CDR1 SQVTM and CDR2 ANQGSEA. Between the trimmed V and J ends, which lost 6 bases and 5 bases, there was a span of 23 bases. CDR3 size: 15 residues. This CDR3 is CSVAQGTLREDEQYF. The CDR3 nucleotides are TGCAGCGTCGCCCAGGGTACCCTCCGCGAGGACGAGCAGTACTTC.

The genes are TRBV19 and TRBJ1-2; tentative D call: TRBD1 (6 bases). The CDR3 sequence is 14 residues long. Germline CDR1 is LNHDA and CDR2 is SQIVND (reference sequence). The V end lost 5 bases, the J end lost 5 bases, and 15 bases lay between the germline ends. The CDR3 is CASSPRQDLYGYTF. The CDR3 DNA sequence: TGTGCCAGTAGTCCCCGACAGGACCTTTATGGCTACACCTTC.

The rearrangement links TRBV9 to TRBJ2-3; D not certain. With 3 bases removed from V and 2 bases from J, the gap between germline ends came to 10 bases. The CDR3 is 14 amino acids. Germline V CDR1 and CDR2: SGDLS, YYNGEE. CDR3 nucleotides: TGTGCCAGCAGCGAGACTCCGGTCACAGATACGCAGTATTTT. Protein: CASSETPVTDTQYF.

The rearrangement joins TRBV30 to TRBJ2-7; the match to TRBD1 covers 9 bases. After removal of 3 bases from V and 3 bases from J, the junction contained 0 bases not matched to a gene. Germline CDR1 reads GTSNPN; CDR2 reads SVGIG (reference sequence). The CDR3 consists of 12 residues. CDR3 nucleotide sequence: TGTGCCTGGAGGGACAGGGGCTACGAGCAGTACTTC. Amino acids: CAWRDRGYEQYF. The complete variable domain, with remaining parts taken from reference TRBV30 and TRBJ2-7, reads SQTIHQWPATLVQPVGSPLSLECTVEGTSNPNLYWYRQAAGRGLQLLFYSVGIGQISSEVPQNLSASRPQDRQFILSSKKLLLSDSGFYLCAWRDRGYEQYFGPGTRLTVT.

The chain recombines TRBV30 with TRBJ1-1; 9 bases align to TRBD1. This CDR3 region has 16 residues. The germline gives CDR1 GTSNPN, CDR2 SVGIG (reference sequence). Trimming removed 2 bases from V and 3 bases from J; junction bases left unmatched: 10. The CDR3 DNA sequence: TGTGCCTGGAGTCCCCCCGGGACAGGGAGGTACACTGAAGCTTTCTTT. Protein: CAWSPPGTGRYTEAFF.

The J gene is TRBJ2-7, the V gene TRBV30; 7 bases agree with TRBD1. J lost 1 base, V lost 2 bases, and 8 bases had no gene match. Germline V gives CDR1 GTSNPN, CDR2 SVGIG (reference sequence). The CDR3 is made up of 15 amino acids. The CDR3 region is CAWSPRDRRSYEQYF. CDR3 coding DNA: TGTGCCTGGAGTCCCCGGGACAGACGATCCTACGAGCAGTACTTC.

The gene calls are TRBV19 and TRBJ2-1, with 7 bases lining up with TRBD1. From germline, CDR1 is LNHDA and CDR2 SQIVND (reference sequence). The CDR3 contains 12 residues. Losses at the gene ends were 1 base for V and 13 bases for J; bases not matched to a gene: 4. The CDR3 is CASSIGTGLQFF. CDR3 DNA sequence: TGTGCCAGTAGTATAGGGACAGGTCTACAGTTCTTC.

The chain links TRBV5-1 to TRBJ2-5; 8 nucleotides match TRBD1. This CDR3 contains 16 residues. The trim removed 4 bases at V and 5 bases at J, leaving 13 bases unmatched. Germline values: CDR1 SGHRS, CDR2 YFSETQ. This CDR3 reads CASSPGQGGEGETQYF. The CDR3 nucleotides are TGCGCCAGCAGCCCCGGACAGGGCGGAGAGGGGGAGACCCAGTACTTC.

The V and J genes are TRBV29-1 and TRBJ1-1; D possibly corresponds to TRBD1 (6 bases). The CDR3 is made up of 14 amino acids. Trimming left V 4 bases short and J 2 bases short, with 14 bases between. Looked up from germline, CDR1 is SQVTM and CDR2 is ANQGSEA. The chain's CDR3 is CSVAPGTSNTEAFF. The CDR3 nucleotides read TGCAGCGTTGCTCCCGGGACATCTAACACTGAAGCTTTCTTT.

The chain uses TRBV4-1 and TRBJ2-7, with D perhaps matching TRBD1 (6 bases). The CDR3 length is 13 residues. Trimming removed 4 bases at V and 3 bases at J, with 10 bases between. Germline lookup yields CDR1 MGHRA and CDR2 YSYEKL. CDR3 region: CASSRDTFYEQYF. In DNA, the CDR3 is TGCGCCAGCAGCCGGGACACCTTCTACGAGCAGTACTTC.

This clone was seen a few times. The chain couples TRBV5-1 to TRBJ2-1, with D possibly matching TRBD2 (6 bases). The V and J ends lost 4 bases and 4 bases respectively, with 9 bases between them. Germline V lookup: CDR1 SGHRS, CDR2 YFSETQ. This CDR3 region has 13 residues. The CDR3 spells CASSLGGYNEQFF. CDR3 nucleotide sequence: TGCGCCAGCAGCCTTGGAGGGTACAATGAGCAGTTCTTC.

CDR3 sequence: CASRGGSQGNQPQHF. The DNA of the CDR3 is TGTGCCAGCAGAGGGGGTTCCCAGGGCAATCAGCCCCAGCATTTT. The chain carries TRBV28 and TRBJ1-5, with D possibly being TRBD1 (6 bases). The CDR3 has 15 residues. V lost 6 bases to trimming and J lost 2 bases, with 14 bases between them. Germline values: CDR1 MDHEN, CDR2 SYDVKM.

This rearrangement joins TRBV19 to TRBJ2-7, with D perhaps TRBD1 (6 bases). Germline lookup yields CDR1 LNHDA and CDR2 SQIVND (reference sequence). This CDR3 is 15 amino acids long. Trimming shortened V by 1 base and J by 2 bases, and 12 bases separated the two germline ends. This CDR3 is CASSIAWGRPYEQYF. CDR3 DNA: TGTGCCAGTAGTATAGCCTGGGGGCGCCCCTACGAGCAGTACTTC.

The chain employs TRBV9 and TRBJ2-1; 10 positions agree with TRBD2. CDR1 and CDR2 from the germline V gene are SGDLS and YYNGEE. V shed 3 bases, J shed 6 bases, and the junction held 6 bases outside the gene matches. This CDR3 region has 15 residues. This chain's CDR3 is CASSALAGVGNEQFF. DNA of the CDR3: TGTGCCAGCAGCGCCCTAGCGGGGGTAGGCAATGAGCAGTTCTTC.

V is TRBV3-1 (or the pseudogene TRBV3-2) and J is TRBJ2-7; 7 nucleotides align to TRBD1. CDR3 length equals 13 residues. Germline V CDR1 and CDR2: LGHDT, YNNKEL (reference sequence). The ends lost 1 base at V and 7 bases at J; junction bases unmatched: 4. The CDR3 is CASSQGGGEEQYF. CDR3 DNA sequence: TGTGCCAGCAGCCAAGGAGGGGGCGAAGAGCAGTACTTC.

This chain uses TRBV7-2 with TRBJ1-2, with D possibly TRBD1 on 5 matching bases. V was pared by 5 bases and J by 6 bases, with 19 bases between. Per germline, CDR1 SGHTA and CDR2 FQGNSA. This CDR3 spans 15 amino acids. The CDR3 DNA is TGTGCCAGCAGCCCCTTTGAGGAGGGGAAACATGGCTACACCTTC. Encoded protein: CASSPFEEGKHGYTF. Filled out from reference TRBV7-2 and TRBJ1-2, the complete variable domain reads GAGVSQSPSNKVTEKGKDVELRCDPISGHTALYWYRQSLGQGLEFLIYFQGNSAPDKSGLPSDRFSAERTGGSVSTLTIQRTQQEDSAVYLCASSPFEEGKHGYTFGSGTRLTVV.

The chain has TRBV6-5 and TRBJ1-4; D is perhaps TRBD1 (5 bases). Germline V gene lookup returns CDR1 MNHEY and CDR2 SVGAGI. CDR3 length: 15 amino acids. The V gene lost 0 bases and the J gene lost 5 bases, with 10 bases spanning the gap. CDR3 residues: CASSYSPGRNEKLFF. In DNA, the CDR3 is TGTGCCAGCAGTTACTCACCAGGGCGGAATGAAAAACTGTTTTTT.

The CDR3 DNA follows: TGCGCCAGCAGCTTGTCCTCCAGCGGGGAAAGGTATGGCTACACCTTC. Protein sequence: CASSLSSSGERYGYTF. The V call is TRBV5-1, the J call TRBJ1-2; D gene unclear. CDR3 size: 16 residues. Germline CDR1 is SGHRS and CDR2 is YFSETQ. Trimming removed 1 base from V and 5 bases from J, with 18 bases in between.

V is TRBV11-2 and J is TRBJ1-1, with TRBD1 identical over 9 bases. This CDR3 comprises 14 residues. With 1 base clipped from V and 5 bases from J, the junction kept 2 bases outside the gene matches. The germline V gene encodes CDR1 SGHAT and CDR2 FQNNGV. The CDR3 nucleotides read TGTGCCAGCAGCTTAGGGACAGGGGTAACTGAAGCTTTCTTT. As protein: CASSLGTGVTEAFF.

This chain joins TRBV4-1 and TRBJ2-3; 7 positions match TRBD1. V dropped 3 bases and J dropped 3; count of bases not matched to a gene: 6. Germline CDR1 MGHRA, CDR2 YSYEKL. The CDR3 extends over 15 amino acids. Here the CDR3 DNA reads TGCGCCAGCAGCCAGATGACAGGGAGAACAGATACGCAGTATTTT. Residues: CASSQMTGRTDTQYF.

V gene TRBV5-8 combines with J gene TRBJ1-2; D is uncertain. CDR3 size: 14 residues. The germline CDR1 and CDR2 sequences are SGHTS and YDEGEE. V was shortened by 4 bases and J by 4 bases, with 14 bases between the two germline ends. The DNA of the CDR3 is TGTGCCAGCAGCCCTTTTCGGGGAGTCTATGGCTACACCTTC. Protein sequence: CASSPFRGVYGYTF.

The chain recombines TRBV27 with TRBJ1-2; D is possibly TRBD1 (5 bases). V lost 6 bases and J lost 8, with 13 bases in between. Germline V CDR1 and CDR2: MNHEY, SMNVEV (reference sequence). This CDR3 is built from 12 residues. CDR3 coding DNA: TGTGCCAGCAGGGCAGGGAGGGGAGGCTACACCTTC. It is translated as CASRAGRGGYTF.